Reported below is one T cell receptor (beta chain). Its cognate antigen has yet to be identified. Base qualities were left out, and no much larger clone turns up one base away. This entry belongs to a study of shared clonotypes between healthy human individuals (dated by TCRdb to about 2020). Describing the broader study: The cohort included a few men and a couple of women between 18 and 49 years of age. Per donor, three plates each were used for CD4 naive and CD4 memory, two for CD8 naive, and one for CD8 memory. To estimate repertoire size and how much clonotype sharing occurs between individuals, the study deeply sequenced the blood TCR repertoires of five healthy adults. To increase sequencing depth and limit assay-specific biases, TCR repertoire library preparation and sequencing were carried out by different laboratories using diverse techniques. Per donor, leukapheresis produced somewhere between about 0.9 and 10 billion PBMCs.

Here is what the overall study found, with its caveats: Pairwise subsampling led to the expectation that sequencing depth would affect the degree of clonotype sharing among donors. Sampling was restricted to blood, and TCR repertoires in tissues likely differ from the TCR repertoires found in blood. Naive subsets generally had larger estimated clonotype richness than memory subsets did. Because the study included only a small number of donors, the genetic and exposure-history diversity represented was limited. Even with the large sequencing depth, rarefaction of the sorted-subset datasets indicated that sequencing was incomplete. Compared with non-shared clonotypes, the clonotypes found in all four sorted-subset donors had higher generation probabilities. Across a few donors, approximately 5% of naive CD4, roughly 3.5% of naive CD8, 2.3% of memory CD4, and 0.4% of memory CD8 clonotypes were shared.

Healthy HIV-negative adults with no recently reported acute infections or vaccinations were included as donors. Every donor was a Caucasian adult residing in Nashville, Tennessee, USA. Magnetic negative selection was used to enrich CD4+ T cells, after which naive cells were positively selected on CD45RA and the negative fraction became the memory subset. After blood collection by leukapheresis, PBMCs were isolated using Ficoll-Histopaque density gradient centrifugation and then cryopreserved in the vapor phase of liquid nitrogen. Purity and quantity of every magnetically sorted T cell population were checked by analytical flow cytometry. Each sorted fraction had its genomic DNA isolated and then quantified by UV absorbance on a Nanodrop 2000c. For CDR1 and CDR2, the germline V gene lists ENHRY and SYGVKD. V is clipped by 2 bases and J by 9 bases, and the sequence between their germline boundaries is 5 bases long. From the cysteine through the phenylalanine, the CDR3 covers 11 amino acids. The entry retains the CDR3 DNA only, 33 bases that are in frame from base 1.

TCR CDR3 regions were amplified from genomic DNA by multiplex PCR using the deep immunoSEQ assay. Extracted genomic DNA from each cell subset was spread evenly across all wells of several immunoSEQ 96-well plates, with each plate serving as a replicate. For sorted subsets, roughly 200 ng genomic DNA, equal to 30,000 or so T cell genomes, was loaded into each replicate PCR. Purified libraries were measured with a Qubit 3.0 fluorometer, size-checked on a Bioanalyzer 2100, and measured again with the KAPA Library Quantification kit. Every immunoSEQ 96-well plate was sequenced on a dedicated single-read 150-cycle Illumina NextSeq 550 flow cell. As for the authors' bioinformatics: Because only junctional sequences without quality scores were contained in the immunoSEQ output, filtering matching that applied to full-length reads could not be performed. Sequences were annotated with PyIR, a Python wrapper for IgBLAST v1.9, and V/J genes and CDR3 were assigned using IMGT germline references. Any read was removed if the V/J assignment was weak (E-value above 1e-6), the CDR3 was missing, or the read contained stop codons, out-of-frame junctions, or ambiguous translated residues. V3J clonotypes were defined by identical inferred V gene, J gene, and CDR3 amino acid sequence. The percentage overlap between two repertoires was calculated by dividing the number of shared unique clonotypes by the size of the smaller repertoire. Repertoire richness was assessed with RTK rarefaction, the Chao1 estimator, and Recon v2.1 estimates of unobserved clonotypes. For all TCRbeta clonotypes obtained by the gDNA method from several donors, generation probabilities were computed with OLGA. The table comes from immuneACCESS by way of TCRdb, which keeps in-frame sequences with V and J called. Part of the clones is missing from these tables; in studies checked, under half for an unresolved V gene and the rest for unknown reasons. That table is the source of V, J and clone size, and D and trimming were worked out from the DNA. This sample gives nearly 1,000,000 clones in total; 60% to 85% of them show up just once. The ten top clones hold over 1.3% of the sample.

This clonotype was sampled from a man younger than 30 in good health. Recombination linked TRBV10-3 to TRBJ2-1; too little of a D gene remains to name it. Material for sequencing was memory CD4+ T cells sorted from blood. The cell subset or site label, as the study defines it: CD45RA-negative fraction. The CDR3: CAISEGSEQFF. The DNA is as follows: TGTGCCATCAGTGAGGGCTCTGAGCAGTTCTTC.